The next 14 T cell receptor beta chains were all read from a single sample in a study of shared clonotypes between healthy human individuals. TCRdb keeps only in-frame clones here, not all; method: immunoSEQ multiplex PCR. In the table there are more than 1,200,000 clones, about 98.5% of which are singletons. The sample was naive CD4+ T cells sorted from blood. Subset here: CD45RA+ positively selected. Receptors originate from a man under 40 in good health.

V and J are TRBV5-1 and TRBJ2-7; D remains ambiguous. The V gene lost 4 bases and the J gene lost 2 bases, with 16 bases spanning the gap. The CDR3 sequence is 15 residues long. The germline gives CDR1 SGHRS, CDR2 YFSETQ. As DNA, the CDR3 is TGCGCCAGCAGCCCTGGATCATCTGTTACCTACGAGCAGTACTTC. It is translated as CASSPGSSVTYEQYF.

This rearrangement joins TRBV5-4 to TRBJ2-6; 8 nucleotides agree with TRBD1. The germline V gene encodes CDR1 SGHNT and CDR2 YYREEE (reference sequence). The V and J ends lost 4 bases and 0 bases, in that order; junction bases with no gene match: 9. The length of the CDR3 is 18 residues. The CDR3 region is CASSKPGQAFSGANVLTF. In DNA form, the CDR3 reads TGTGCCAGCAGCAAGCCGGGACAGGCCTTCTCTGGGGCCAACGTCCTGACTTTC. The full variable domain, completed using reference TRBV5-4 and TRBJ2-6, is ETGVTQSPTHLIKTRGQQVTLRCSSQSGHNTVSWYQQALGQGPQFIFQYYREEENGRGNFPPRFSGLQFPNYSSELNVNALELDDSALYLCASSKPGQAFSGANVLTFGAGSRLTVL.

J is TRBJ2-2 and V is TRBV6-1; weak D call: TRBD1 (5 bases). Germline V lookup: CDR1 MNHNS, CDR2 SASEGT. Trimming cost V 8 bases and J 2 bases, with 9 bases left between them. CDR3 length: 13 amino acids. The CDR3 DNA follows: TGTGCCAGCTTCGACAGAAACACCGGGGAGCTGTTTTTT. Residues: CASFDRNTGELFF.

This chain joins TRBV30 and TRBJ2-1; tentatively, D is TRBD2 (6 bases). CDR3 length equals 12 residues. Germline-derived CDR1 and CDR2 are GTSNPN and SVGIG (reference sequence). Trimming stripped 4 bases from V and 9 bases from J, with 13 bases between. CDR3 region: CAWNAASAEQFF. The CDR3 bases are TGTGCCTGGAATGCGGCTAGCGCTGAGCAGTTCTTC.

The chain carries TRBV19 and TRBJ1-4, with a tentative D call TRBD1 (5 bases). CDR1 and CDR2 from the germline V gene are LNHDA and SQIVND (reference sequence). The V gene lost 7 bases and the J gene lost 5 bases, with 17 bases spanning the gap. The CDR3 totals 15 residues. CDR3 amino acids: CASTRDAVRNEKLFF. The CDR3 nucleotides read TGTGCCAGTACCAGGGATGCAGTACGAAATGAAAAACTGTTTTTT.

This chain joins TRBV5-1 and TRBJ1-2; D possibly corresponds to TRBD1 (5 bases). The V and J ends lost 4 bases and 2 bases respectively, with 12 bases between them. Looked up from germline, CDR1 is SGHRS and CDR2 is YFSETQ. This CDR3 is built from 14 residues. The CDR3 DNA reads as TGCGCCAGCAGCCCGGCGGCAGGGAACTATGGCTACACCTTC. Translated: CASSPAAGNYGYTF. Full variable domain (missing parts from reference TRBV5-1 and TRBJ1-2): KAGVTQTPRYLIKTRGQQVTLSCSPISGHRSVSWYQQTPGQGLQFLFEYFSETQRNKGNFPGRFSGRQFSNSRSEMNVSTLELGDSALYLCASSPAAGNYGYTFGSGTRLTVV.

The chain employs TRBV5-1 and TRBJ2-3, with TRBD2 identical over 11 bases. J lost 4 bases, V lost 0 bases, and 4 bases had no gene match. The CDR3 totals 16 residues. CDR1 and CDR2 from the germline V gene are SGHRS and YFSETQ. The DNA of the CDR3 is TGCGCCAGCAGCTTGGGACTAGCGGGGCTCTCAGATACGCAGTATTTT. This translates into CASSLGLAGLSDTQYF.

The V gene is TRBV5-1, the J gene TRBJ2-7; 7 bases line up with TRBD1. The germline V gene has CDR1 SGHRS and CDR2 YFSETQ. The V and J ends lost 0 bases and 3 bases, in that order; junction bases with no gene match: 3. The length of the CDR3 is 14 residues. The CDR3 DNA reads as TGCGCCAGCAGCTTGGTTGGACAGGACTACGAGCAGTACTTC. Translated, it gives CASSLVGQDYEQYF.

This clone was picked up one time. This chain connects TRBV7-9 to TRBJ1-1, with D unclear. The CDR3 contains 14 residues. The V and J ends lost 5 bases and 6 bases respectively, with 16 bases between them. From germline, CDR1 is SEHNR and CDR2 FQNEAQ (reference sequence). CDR3 DNA: TGTGCCAGCAGCCATTGGGAGCTTGAAGCTGAAGCTTTCTTT. Residues: CASSHWELEAEAFF.

This clone is a singleton in its sample. V and J are TRBV11-3 and TRBJ2-3; D may be TRBD1 (6 bases). V lost 5 bases, J lost 9 bases, and 15 bases lay in between. This CDR3 region has 13 residues. Germline V CDR1 and CDR2: SGHNT, YENEEA. The CDR3: CASSPRGGRTQYF. The CDR3 nucleotides are TGTGCCAGCAGCCCCAGAGGGGGAAGGACGCAGTATTTT. Looking up the rest from reference TRBV11-3 and TRBJ2-3 gives the full variable domain: EAGVVQSPRYKIIEKKQPVAFWCNPISGHNTLYWYLQNLGQGPELLIRYENEEAVDDSQLPKDRFSAERLKGVDSTLKIQPAELGDSAVYLCASSPRGGRTQYFGPGTRLTVL.

The chain uses TRBV5-1 and TRBJ2-7; 9 nucleotides align to TRBD2. CDR3 length: 16 amino acids. Trimming cost V 0 bases and J 0 bases; bases outside gene matches: 4. Per the germline V gene, CDR1 is SGHRS and CDR2 is YFSETQ. CDR3 region: CASSLGGGRDSYEQYF. The CDR3 DNA is TGCGCCAGCAGCTTGGGCGGCGGGAGGGACTCCTACGAGCAGTACTTC.

V usage is TRBV19 and J usage is TRBJ2-7, with 8 bases aligning to TRBD2. Germline V gene sequence: CDR1 LNHDA, CDR2 SQIVND (reference sequence). After removal of 2 bases from V and 6 bases from J, the junction contained 6 bases not matched to a gene. This CDR3 has 14 residues. The CDR3 DNA reads as TGTGCCAGTAGTATATCCGGGAGCGGGAGCGAGCAGTACTTC. Translating gives CASSISGSGSEQYF.

This chain connects TRBV10-3 to TRBJ2-5, with D unresolved. Trimming removed 5 bases at V and 6 bases at J, with 7 bases between. This CDR3 spans 11 amino acids. Germline V gene sequence: CDR1 ENHRY, CDR2 SYGVKD. For the CDR3, the DNA is TGTGCCATCAGTCCCGGTCAGACCCAGTACTTC. It codes for CAISPGQTQYF.

The rearrangement links TRBV7-9 to TRBJ2-3; D ambiguous. The ends were cut back, 5 bases at V and 0 bases at J, with 18 bases in the middle. The CDR3 runs 17 residues. Germline V gene lookup returns CDR1 SEHNR and CDR2 FQNEAQ (reference sequence). CDR3 loop: CASSPGGWGSSTDTQYF. For the CDR3, the DNA is TGTGCCAGCAGCCCCGGTGGGTGGGGATCTAGCACAGATACGCAGTATTTT.